This T cell receptor (beta chain) was profiled in a study of blood T cells in healthy people across ages. Study-wide results and caveats: Donors of long life had a larger count of naive CD4+ cells and greater diversity than aged donors.

A second roughly 6 to 12 cycle PCR used barcoded and J-beta primers. TCRdb called the 5' RACE reads again in MiXCR, with one record for every CDR3 protein. The sample has fewer than 2 million distinct CDR3 sequences; about 39% are singletons. The germline CDR1 and CDR2 sequences are GTSNPN and SVGIG (reference sequence). The CDR3 extends over 15 amino acids. Worth noting for this clonotype: Its antigen is not identified. An end of the junction differs from the germline gene, which may be a read error.

The clonotype comes from a human donor in good health. The rearrangement links TRBV30 to TRBJ2-6; maybe TRBD1 (5 bases). Material for sequencing was blood. DNA of the CDR3: TGTGCCTGGACAGAAAAACTCTCTGGGGCCAACGCCCTGACTTTC. Protein: CAWTEKLSGANALTF. The full variable domain, in which reference TRBV30 and TRBJ2-6 provide the parts outside the CDR3, is SQTIHQWPATLVQPVGSPLSLECTVEGTSNPNLYWYRQAAGRGLQLLFYSVGIGQISSEVPQNLSASRPQDRQFILSSKKLLLSDSGFYLCAWTEKLSGANALTFGAGSRLTVL.